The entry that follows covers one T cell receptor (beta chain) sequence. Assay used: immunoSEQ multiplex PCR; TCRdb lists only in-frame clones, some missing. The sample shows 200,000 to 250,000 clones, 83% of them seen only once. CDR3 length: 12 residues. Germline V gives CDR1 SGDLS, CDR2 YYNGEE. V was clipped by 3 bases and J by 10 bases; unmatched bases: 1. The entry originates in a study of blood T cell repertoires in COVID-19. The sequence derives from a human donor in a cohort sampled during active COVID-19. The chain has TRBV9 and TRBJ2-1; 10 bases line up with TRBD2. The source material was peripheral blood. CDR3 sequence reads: CASSAGLAEQFF. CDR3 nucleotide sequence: TGTGCCAGCAGCGCGGGACTAGCGGAGCAGTTCTTC.